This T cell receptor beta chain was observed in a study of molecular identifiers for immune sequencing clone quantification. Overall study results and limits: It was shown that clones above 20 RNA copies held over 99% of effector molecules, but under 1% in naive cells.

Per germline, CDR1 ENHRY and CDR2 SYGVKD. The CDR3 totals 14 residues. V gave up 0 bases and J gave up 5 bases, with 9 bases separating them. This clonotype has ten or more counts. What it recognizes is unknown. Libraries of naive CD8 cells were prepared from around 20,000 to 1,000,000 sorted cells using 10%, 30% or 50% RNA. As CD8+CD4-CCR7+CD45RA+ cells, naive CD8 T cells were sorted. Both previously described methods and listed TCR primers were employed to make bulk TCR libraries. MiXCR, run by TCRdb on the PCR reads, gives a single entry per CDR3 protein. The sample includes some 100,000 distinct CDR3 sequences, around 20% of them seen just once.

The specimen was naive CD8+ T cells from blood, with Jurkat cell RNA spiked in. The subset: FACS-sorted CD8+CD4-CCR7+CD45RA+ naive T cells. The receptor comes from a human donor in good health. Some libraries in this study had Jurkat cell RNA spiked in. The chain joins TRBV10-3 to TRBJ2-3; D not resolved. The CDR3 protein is CAISESVGRDTQYF. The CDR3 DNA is TGTGCCATCAGTGAGTCCGTCGGACGAGATACGCAGTATTTT.